The rows below give T cell receptor beta chains drawn from one sample of a study of shared clonotypes between healthy human individuals. Sequencing was performed with immunoSEQ multiplex PCR; in TCRdb, only in-frame clones are kept and a portion is missing. This sample yields roughly 2,300,000 clones, of which about 90% are seen a single time; around 0.35% belongs to the top ten. Sequencing was done on a sample of naive CD4+ T cells from PBMCs. These receptors came from a man younger than 35 in good health. Some clones in this sample may be carry-over from other donors' samples. Each CDR3 is given with its conserved first and last residue. The order of the fields is clone size, D gene, V gene, J gene, CDR3 protein, CDR3 DNA. D genes are given only for firm matches. Where a row states a size, it is once, few, many or the class of an expanded clone; other rows omit it.

.	.	TRBV7-6	TRBJ2-4	CASSLGPRANFDIQYF	TGTGCCAGCAGCTTAGGTCCGCGGGCCAACTTCGACATTCAGTACTTC
.	.	TRBV7-2	TRBJ1-1	CASSLGSGLAFF	TGTGCCAGCAGCCTCGGTTCGGGGTTAGCTTTCTTT
.	.	TRBV11-3	TRBJ2-1	CASSSLGRGGSYNEQFF	TGTGCCAGCAGCTCCCTAGGTCGCGGCGGCTCATACAATGAGCAGTTCTTC
.	.	TRBV4-1	TRBJ2-7	CASSPPVFFYEQYF	TGCGCCAGCAGCCCTCCGGTGTTTTTCTACGAGCAGTACTTC
.	.	TRBV19	TRBJ2-2	CASITAGLGANTGELFF	TGTGCCAGTATAACTGCCGGGCTGGGAGCGAACACCGGGGAGCTGTTTTTT
.	.	TRBV28	TRBJ2-3	CASTNLLEHNTDTQYF	TGTGCCAGCACAAACCTCCTAGAACATAACACAGATACGCAGTATTTT
.	.	TRBV4-1	TRBJ2-3	CASSQRGRAPDTQYF	TGCGCCAGCAGCCAAAGGGGTCGGGCCCCAGATACGCAGTATTTT
.	TRBD2	TRBV5-6	TRBJ2-3	CASSVLAGAKDTQYF	TGTGCCAGCAGCGTGTTAGCGGGAGCTAAAGATACGCAGTATTTT
.	TRBD1	TRBV30	TRBJ1-1	CAWSRRQGIMNTEAFF	TGTGCCTGGAGTCGACGACAGGGGATCATGAACACTGAAGCTTTCTTT
.	.	TRBV7-4	TRBJ2-7	CASSLGRRNYEQYF	TGTGCCAGCAGCTTAGGTAGGCGGAACTACGAGCAGTACTTC
.	.	TRBV27	TRBJ2-7	CASSSLTGIPYEQYF	TGTGCCAGCAGTTCCCTGACGGGGATCCCCTACGAGCAGTACTTC
.	.	TRBV9	TRBJ2-1	CASSGNQGPSYNEQFF	TGTGCCAGCAGCGGAAACCAGGGGCCCTCCTACAATGAGCAGTTCTTC
.	.	TRBV7-3	TRBJ2-2	CASSLTGVRKTGELFF	TGTGCCAGCAGCTTGACAGGCGTTCGAAAGACCGGGGAGCTGTTTTTT
once	.	TRBV2	TRBJ2-1	CASTRQGGSHNEQFF	TGTGCCAGCACAAGACAGGGCGGGAGTCACAATGAGCAGTTCTTC
.	.	TRBV29-1	TRBJ2-4	CSVEGLAGGTKNIQYF	TGCAGCGTTGAGGGCCTCGCTGGGGGTACCAAAAACATTCAGTACTTC
few	TRBD1	TRBV5-1	TRBJ1-1	CASSPPGTGPNTEAFF	TGCGCCAGCAGCCCGCCCGGGACAGGGCCGAACACTGAAGCTTTCTTT
.	.	TRBV30	TRBJ1-2	CAWSVRSGYGYTF	TGTGCCTGGAGTGTCCGGTCGGGCTATGGCTACACCTTC
.	.	TRBV7-8	TRBJ2-1	CASSLAATGGTMSQFF	TGTGCCAGCAGCTTAGCTGCGACTGGGGGTACAATGAGCCAGTTCTTC
.	TRBD1	TRBV6-5	TRBJ2-7	CASSPGTGYEQYF	TGTGCCAGCAGTCCCGGGACAGGCTACGAGCAGTACTTC
.	.	TRBV2	TRBJ1-3	CASSGDRSGNTIYF	TGTGCCAGCAGCGGGGACCGCTCTGGAAACACCATATATTTT
.	.	TRBV6-4	TRBJ2-5	CASSVDSKGTQYF	TGTGCCAGCAGTGTGGACAGCAAAGGGACCCAGTACTTC
.	TRBD1	TRBV2	TRBJ1-1	CASSQGAAEAFF	TGTGCCAGCAGTCAGGGGGCCGCTGAAGCTTTCTTT
.	TRBD2	TRBV4-2	TRBJ2-3	CASSQSSGRVGDTQYF	TGTGCCAGCAGCCAGAGTAGCGGGAGAGTCGGGGATACGCAGTATTTT
.	TRBD2	TRBV18	TRBJ2-5	CASSPASGRGETQYF	TGTGCCAGCTCACCAGCCAGCGGGAGGGGAGAGACCCAGTACTTC
.	.	TRBV14	TRBJ1-1	CASSQTENTEAFF	TGTGCCAGCAGCCAAACGGAGAACACTGAAGCTTTCTTT
.	.	TRBV5-1	TRBJ2-3	CASSLVGATDTQYF	TGCGCCAGCAGCTTGGTTGGGGCCACAGATACGCAGTATTTT
once	TRBD1	TRBV9	TRBJ2-5	CASSPLTGGETQYF	TGTGCCAGCAGCCCATTGACAGGGGGAGAGACCCAGTACTTC
few	.	TRBV6-5	TRBJ1-1	CASNGNTEAFF	TGTGCCAGCAACGGGAACACTGAAGCTTTCTTT
.	TRBD1	TRBV27	TRBJ2-7	CASSLGVGDRPYEQYF	TGTGCCAGCAGTTTGGGGGTCGGGGACAGACCCTACGAGCAGTACTTC
.	TRBD2	TRBV19	TRBJ2-2	CASTRWASGNTGELFF	TGTGCCAGTACCCGATGGGCTAGCGGGAACACCGGGGAGCTGTTTTTT
.	TRBD1	TRBV6-1	TRBJ2-5	CASRITGGGETQYF	TGTGCCAGCAGGATTACAGGGGGTGGAGAGACCCAGTACTTC
.	.	TRBV15	TRBJ2-7	CATSRDRVGHSSYEQYF	TGTGCCACCAGCAGAGATCGGGTGGGACACAGCTCCTACGAGCAGTACTTC
.	.	TRBV7-2	TRBJ2-7	CASSLKVPSYEQYF	TGTGCCAGCAGCTTAAAGGTCCCCTCCTACGAGCAGTACTTC
.	TRBD1	TRBV5-1	TRBJ2-1	CASSEGTGSSYNEQFF	TGCGCCAGCAGCGAGGGGACAGGGAGCTCCTACAATGAGCAGTTCTTC
once	TRBD2	TRBV7-3	TRBJ2-1	CASSSTASGSRNEQFF	TGTGCCAGCAGCTCAACGGCTAGCGGGAGCCGCAATGAGCAGTTCTTC
.	.	TRBV6-5	TRBJ2-2	CASRNDRNTGELFF	TGTGCCAGCAGAAACGACAGGAACACCGGGGAGCTGTTTTTT
.	.	TRBV2	TRBJ1-3	CASSQRRDAIYF	TGTGCCAGCAGTCAACGCCGGGACGCCATATATTTT
.	TRBD1	TRBV25-1	TRBJ1-2	CASSEVNRGKGYTF	TGTGCCAGCAGTGAAGTAAACAGGGGAAAAGGCTACACCTTC
.	.	TRBV4-3	TRBJ2-7	CASSQHGSGYEQYF	TGCGCCAGCAGCCAACACGGGAGTGGTTACGAGCAGTACTTC
.	TRBD2	TRBV6-1	TRBJ2-7	CASSIQRENYEQYF	TGTGCCAGCAGTATTCAGCGGGAGAACTACGAGCAGTACTTC
.	.	TRBV28	TRBJ2-1	CASSSPSDSYNEQFF	TGTGCCAGCAGCTCCCCATCGGACTCGTACAATGAGCAGTTCTTC
.	.	TRBV7-2	TRBJ2-3	CASSFRITDTQYF	TGTGCCAGCAGCTTTAGGATCACAGATACGCAGTATTTT
.	.	TRBV19	TRBJ1-3	CASSPGRRGNTIYF	TGTGCCAGTAGTCCCGGGAGGCGAGGAAACACCATATATTTT
.	.	TRBV5-1	TRBJ2-1	CASSAPRGPSSYNEQFF	TGCGCCAGCAGCGCGCCACGGGGACCGAGCTCCTACAATGAGCAGTTCTTC
.	.	TRBV30	TRBJ1-1	CAWDAEAFF	TGTGCCTGGGATGCCGAAGCTTTCTTT
.	.	TRBV7-3	TRBJ2-1	CASSGGYGNNEQFF	TGTGCCAGCAGTGGTGGTTATGGGAACAATGAGCAGTTCTTC
few	.	TRBV18	TRBJ1-1	CASSQTVNTEAFF	TGTGCCAGCTCACAGACCGTGAACACTGAAGCTTTCTTT
.	.	TRBV21-1	TRBJ2-2	CASSDDIARVDTGELFF	TGTGCCAGCAGCGACGACATAGCGAGAGTAGACACCGGGGAGCTGTTTTTT
few	.	TRBV5-1	TRBJ2-5	CASSLEVSKETQYF	TGCGCCAGCAGCTTGGAGGTCTCTAAAGAGACCCAGTACTTC
.	TRBD1	TRBV11-2	TRBJ1-2	CASSQMTGTGYGYTF	TGTGCCAGCAGCCAAATGACCGGGACAGGCTATGGCTACACCTTC
few	.	TRBV27	TRBJ1-1	CASPGRDGNTEAFF	TGTGCCAGCCCGGGACGGGACGGGAACACTGAAGCTTTCTTT
.	TRBD1	TRBV19	TRBJ1-5	CASSIAVFGTGGRQPQHF	TGTGCCAGTAGTATAGCTGTGTTCGGGACAGGGGGCCGCCAGCCCCAGCATTTT
.	.	TRBV27	TRBJ2-3	CASSPLVNLAPYTDTQYF	TGTGCCAGCAGTCCCCTTGTCAACCTAGCGCCGTACACAGATACGCAGTATTTT
.	TRBD1	TRBV28	TRBJ2-5	CAAQRGTGGQETQYF	TGTGCCGCTCAAAGGGGGACAGGGGGCCAAGAGACCCAGTACTTC